Below are 30 T cell receptor beta chains sequenced from a single sample in a study of blood T cell repertoires in COVID-19 (dated by TCRdb to about 2020). Libraries were built with the immunoSEQ multiplex PCR assay. TCRdb retrieved this table from immuneACCESS and kept in-frame rearrangements only. Not all clones are present; in checked studies, unresolved V genes account for under half, and no reason is known for the remainder. The sample has about 330,000 clones on record, roughly 90% of them singletons. The ten largest clones capture approximately 4% of the sample. The sample consisted of peripheral blood. The origin of the receptors is a woman between 45 and 65 years old with active or convalescent COVID-19.

This sequence joins TRBV28 and TRBJ1-5; TRBD1 matches at 7 bases. This CDR3 comprises 13 residues. Germline V CDR1 and CDR2: MDHEN, SYDVKM. J gave up 4 bases and V 6 bases, and 3 bases lay outside the gene matches. CDR3 sequence: CASRDRRNQPQHF. CDR3 coding DNA: TGTGCCAGCAGGGACAGGAGGAATCAGCCCCAGCATTTT.

The chain has TRBV7-9 and TRBJ1-1; 7 bases align to TRBD1. V dropped 1 base and J dropped 5; count of bases not matched to a gene: 7. This CDR3 has 15 amino acids. Germline values: CDR1 SEHNR, CDR2 FQNEAQ (reference sequence). Here the CDR3 reads CASSLGSLQGTEAFF. CDR3 nucleotides: TGTGCCAGCAGCTTAGGTTCCCTACAGGGGACTGAAGCTTTCTTT.

The chain couples TRBV7-3 to TRBJ2-1, with 7 positions matching TRBD2. Trimming removed 0 bases from V and 7 bases from J; junction bases left unmatched: 6. Germline assignment: CDR1 SGHTA and CDR2 FQGTGA. This CDR3 region has 15 residues. The CDR3 reads CASSLTLGGMNEQFF. As DNA, the CDR3 is TGTGCCAGCAGCTTAACGTTGGGAGGGATGAATGAGCAGTTCTTC.

The chain employs TRBV24-1 and TRBJ2-1; D call uncertain. Germline assignment: CDR1 KGHDR and CDR2 SFDVKD. The length of the CDR3 is 11 residues. With 5 bases removed from V and 6 bases from J, the gap between germline ends came to 4 bases. The CDR3 sequence: CATSALNEQFF. The CDR3 DNA reads as TGTGCCACCAGTGCTCTCAATGAGCAGTTCTTC.

The chain couples TRBV12-3 or TRBV12-4 to TRBJ2-7; D possibly corresponds to TRBD1 (6 bases). V lost 6 bases and J lost 3, with 9 bases in between. This CDR3 contains 12 residues. This chain's CDR3 is CASSTGLYEQYF. CDR3 nucleotide sequence: TGTGCCAGCAGCACAGGGCTCTACGAGCAGTACTTC.

This rearrangement joins TRBV4-1 to TRBJ2-7; D ambiguous. Germline-derived CDR1 and CDR2 are MGHRA and YSYEKL. Trimming took 1 base from V and 3 from J, leaving 16 bases between them. This CDR3 contains 16 residues. The CDR3 region has the DNA TGCGCCAGCAGCCAAGGGTCTCAGGCTGGGCACTACGAGCAGTACTTC. It specifies CASSQGSQAGHYEQYF.

The chain links TRBV11-1 to TRBJ2-3; D is unclear. CDR3 length: 15 amino acids. The V end lost 5 bases, the J end lost 2 bases, and 14 bases lay between the germline ends. Germline V gene lookup returns CDR1 SGHAT and CDR2 FQDESV (reference sequence). In DNA, the CDR3 is TGTGCCAGCAGCCGTGATGAGGTCCACACAGATACGCAGTATTTT. Translation: CASSRDEVHTDTQYF.

This chain connects TRBV4-3 to TRBJ1-2, with TRBD1 as a possible D gene (5 bases). In germline, CDR1 is LGHNA, CDR2 YSLEER. This CDR3 spans 16 amino acids. V was cut by 0 bases and J by 1 base, with 12 bases left in between. CDR3 sequence (DNA): TGCGCCAGCAGCCAAGATACGGGGGGTCGTAACTATGGCTACACCTTC. It specifies CASSQDTGGRNYGYTF.

The gene calls are TRBV7-3 and TRBJ1-5; 7 positions match TRBD1. The CDR3 extends over 18 amino acids. The V gene end was trimmed by 5 bases and the J gene end by 2 bases; junction bases not matched to a gene: 15. CDR1 SGHTA and CDR2 FQGTGA come from the germline V gene. CDR3 amino acids: CASSEQVQGEVCNQPQHF. The CDR3, as DNA: TGTGCCAGCAGCGAACAAGTCCAGGGGGAGGTATGCAATCAGCCCCAGCATTTT.

The CDR3 DNA follows: TGTGCCAGCACCAAGGACAGTCGAGACGGCACTGAAGCTTTCTTT. Translating gives CASTKDSRDGTEAFF. J is TRBJ1-1 and V is TRBV2; perhaps TRBD1 as D (6 bases). Germline values: CDR1 SNHLY, CDR2 FYNNEI. The CDR3 sequence is 15 residues long. The ends were cut back, 7 bases at V and 4 bases at J, with 19 bases in the middle.

This clone was found a few times. The rearrangement joins TRBV4-2 to TRBJ1-2; 10 nucleotides match TRBD1. V was pared by 1 base and J by 3 bases, with 5 bases of the junction left unmatched. CDR3 length: 16 amino acids. In germline, CDR1 is LGHNA, CDR2 YNFKEQ. The CDR3 is CASSQGGTGEYYGYTF. The CDR3 coding sequence is TGTGCCAGCAGCCAAGGTGGGACAGGGGAATACTATGGCTACACCTTC.

The chain uses TRBV9 and TRBJ2-3; 9 bases agree with TRBD1. V was pared by 1 base and J by 2 bases, with 5 bases of the junction left unmatched. The CDR3 is 16 amino acids. The germline V gene encodes CDR1 SGDLS and CDR2 YYNGEE. CDR3 DNA: TGTGCCAGCAGCGTAAAAGGGACAGGGCACACAGATACGCAGTATTTT. It encodes CASSVKGTGHTDTQYF.

The chain uses TRBV21-1 and TRBJ2-1; whether TRBD1, the table's D call, matches the DNA was not checked. TRBV21-1 counts as a pseudogene. The CDR3 covers 14 residues. In DNA form, the CDR3 reads TGTGCCAGCAGCAAGGGGCCGTCCTACAATGAGCAGTTCTTC. It translates to CASSKGPSYNEQFF.

The rearrangement joins TRBV4-2 to TRBJ1-1; D is perhaps TRBD1 (6 bases). V lost 0 bases to trimming and J lost 1 base, with 18 bases between them. Germline loops: CDR1 LGHNA, CDR2 YNFKEQ. This CDR3 comprises 18 residues. Written as DNA, the CDR3 is TGTGCCAGCAGCCAAGACCCGTTGGAAGGGGGGGGGAACACTGAAGCTTTCTTT. Translating it yields CASSQDPLEGGGNTEAFF.

In DNA form, the CDR3 reads TGTGCCAGCAGCTCATCCCAGCCAGGATTTAATGAGCAGTTCTTC. This codes for CASSSSQPGFNEQFF. V and J are TRBV7-8 and TRBJ2-1; D is uncertain. The CDR3 contains 15 residues. Per the germline V gene, CDR1 is SGHVS and CDR2 is FQNEAQ. The germline V and J ends were trimmed by 4 bases and 7 bases, with 17 bases remaining between them. The whole variable domain, filled in from reference TRBV7-8 and TRBJ2-1, reads GAGVSQSPRYKVAKRGQDVALRCDPISGHVSLFWYQQALGQGPEFLTYFQNEAQLDKSGLPSDRFFAERPEGSVSTLKIQRTQQEDSAVYLCASSSSQPGFNEQFFGPGTRLTVL.

The chain employs TRBV11-3 and TRBJ1-4; TRBD1 is a possible D gene (5 bases). The V gene's germline CDR1 is SGHNT and CDR2 YENEEA. This CDR3 has 11 amino acids. With 5 bases removed from V and 12 bases from J, the gap between germline ends came to 10 bases. CDR3 coding DNA: TGTGCCAGCAGCCCCGAGACAGAACTGTTTTTT. This gives the protein CASSPETELFF. The variable domain in full, with the rest retrieved from reference TRBV11-3 and TRBJ1-4, is EAGVVQSPRYKIIEKKQPVAFWCNPISGHNTLYWYLQNLGQGPELLIRYENEEAVDDSQLPKDRFSAERLKGVDSTLKIQPAELGDSAVYLCASSPETELFFGSGTQLSVL.

This clone was seen once. This sequence joins TRBV30 and TRBJ1-6, with D uncertain. The V gene's germline CDR1 is GTSNPN and CDR2 SVGIG (reference sequence). This CDR3 region has 14 residues. Trimming pared 0 bases from V and 6 bases from J, leaving 9 bases between. The CDR3 DNA sequence: TGTGCCTGGAGTGTCTCAGGCAGTAATTCACCCCTCCACTTT. Amino acid sequence: CAWSVSGSNSPLHF. Complete variable domain (other parts from reference TRBV30 and TRBJ1-6): SQTIHQWPATLVQPVGSPLSLECTVEGTSNPNLYWYRQAAGRGLQLLFYSVGIGQISSEVPQNLSASRPQDRQFILSSKKLLLSDSGFYLCAWSVSGSNSPLHFGNGTRLTVT.

This chain joins TRBV24-1 and TRBJ1-2; 8 bases line up with TRBD1. V shed 2 bases and J 5 bases; nucleotides not matched to a gene: 3. The CDR3 length is 14 residues. The germline V gene encodes CDR1 KGHDR and CDR2 SFDVKD. The DNA of the CDR3 is TGTGCCACCAGTGATTCACAGGGGGGGTATGGCTACACCTTC. This sequence encodes CATSDSQGGYGYTF.

The genes are TRBV18 and TRBJ1-1; 12 bases agree with TRBD1. This CDR3 region has 18 residues. V trimming: 2 bases; J trimming: 4 bases; junction bases outside the gene matches: 11. Germline V CDR1 and CDR2: KGHSH, LQKENI. The CDR3: CASSPRLGQGAGSTEAFF. The DNA of the CDR3 is TGTGCCAGCTCACCAAGGCTGGGACAGGGGGCGGGAAGCACTGAAGCTTTCTTT.

The V call is TRBV28, the J call TRBJ2-3; maybe TRBD1 (5 bases). Germline lookup yields CDR1 MDHEN and CDR2 SYDVKM. Trimming stripped 7 bases from V and 1 base from J, with 15 bases between. There are 15 residues in the CDR3. CDR3 residues: CASTTGAFRTDTQYF. CDR3 coding DNA: TGTGCCAGCACCACTGGGGCTTTCCGCACAGATACGCAGTATTTT.

The chain carries TRBV19 and TRBJ1-4; 8 nucleotides agree with TRBD1. Germline CDR1 is LNHDA and CDR2 is SQIVND (reference sequence). The CDR3 is 13 amino acids. V trimming: 6 bases; J trimming: 8 bases; junction bases outside the gene matches: 5. CDR3 nucleotide sequence: TGTGCCAGTAGGGACAGGGAGAAGGAAAAACTGTTTTTT. Protein product: CASRDREKEKLFF.

This clone appeared a few times. At the DNA level, this CDR3 is encoded by other sequences in the same sample as well. V gene TRBV7-2 combines with J gene TRBJ1-2, with 7 bases aligning to TRBD1. Trimming removed 5 bases from V and 2 bases from J; junction bases left unmatched: 5. The CDR3 covers 14 residues. Germline loops: CDR1 SGHTA, CDR2 FQGNSA. The CDR3 sequence is CASSPVTGNYGYTF. The CDR3 bases are TGTGCCAGCAGCCCCGTGACAGGGAACTATGGCTACACCTTC.

In this sample, this clone turned up a few times. This chain connects TRBV12-5 to TRBJ2-2; D possibly corresponds to TRBD1 (6 bases). This CDR3 region has 15 residues. Per the germline V gene, CDR1 is LGHNT and CDR2 is FRNRAP. The germline V and J ends were trimmed by 1 base and 5 bases, with 11 bases remaining between them. The CDR3 sequence: CASGLDHDRTGELFF. Written as DNA, the CDR3 is TGTGCTAGTGGTTTGGACCACGACAGGACCGGGGAGCTGTTTTTT.

V is TRBV5-1 and J is TRBJ2-3, with TRBD1 as a possible D gene (5 bases). V lost 0 bases and J 4 bases, leaving 15 bases between the germline ends. CDR3 length: 16 amino acids. The V gene's germline CDR1 is SGHRS and CDR2 YFSETQ. CDR3 residues: CASSLAGLSQADTQYF. The CDR3 nucleotides read TGCGCCAGCAGCTTGGCAGGGCTTAGCCAGGCAGATACGCAGTATTTT.

The J gene is TRBJ2-1, the V gene TRBV7-3, with a tentative D call TRBD2 (6 bases). Germline V gives CDR1 SGHTA, CDR2 FQGTGA. The CDR3 runs 13 residues. V was trimmed by 3 bases and J by 6 bases, leaving 9 bases between them. The CDR3 sequence: CASSFGLRNEQFF. In DNA form, the CDR3 reads TGTGCCAGCAGCTTCGGACTACGCAATGAGCAGTTCTTC.

V gene TRBV10-3 combines with J gene TRBJ2-1, with TRBD2 matching over 11 bases. The CDR3 contains 15 residues. The trim removed 4 bases at V and 7 bases at J, leaving 6 bases unmatched. CDR1 and CDR2 from the germline V gene are ENHRY and SYGVKD. The CDR3 loop reads CAISAAGLAENEQFF. CDR3 bases: TGTGCCATCAGTGCAGCGGGACTAGCGGAAAATGAGCAGTTCTTC.

CDR3 DNA: TGCGCCAGCAGCCAAACGGGACAGGAGGATTCACCCCTCCACTTT. Translated, it gives CASSQTGQEDSPLHF. This chain joins TRBV4-3 and TRBJ1-6; the match to TRBD1 covers 8 bases. CDR3 length: 15 residues. The germline CDR1 and CDR2 sequences are LGHNA and YSLEER. Germline trimming cut 2 bases from V and 8 bases from J; bases unmatched to any gene: 5.

V usage is TRBV27 and J usage is TRBJ2-5; D remains ambiguous. The CDR3 runs to 13 residues. V was shortened by 2 bases and J by 3 bases, with 7 bases between the two germline ends. Looked up from germline, CDR1 is MNHEY and CDR2 is SMNVEV (reference sequence). The CDR3 nucleotides are TGTGCCAGCAGTTTAAACGGTGAAGAGACCCAGTACTTC. This gives the protein CASSLNGEETQYF.

This chain joins TRBV7-6 and TRBJ2-7, with 7 nucleotides matching TRBD1. After removal of 3 bases from V and 0 bases from J, the junction contained 8 bases not matched to a gene. This CDR3 is 16 amino acids long. CDR1 and CDR2 from the germline V gene are SGHVS and FNYEAQ. The CDR3 DNA sequence: TGTGCCAGCAGCTTCTCTCCGGACAGGACCTCCTACGAGCAGTACTTC. Translating it yields CASSFSPDRTSYEQYF.

V gene TRBV6-5 combines with J gene TRBJ1-2; TRBD1 aligns across 9 bases. Germline trimming cut 4 bases from V and 6 bases from J; bases unmatched to any gene: 3. The CDR3 has 13 amino acids. The germline gives CDR1 MNHEY, CDR2 SVGAGI. CDR3 loop: CASSFGQGHGYTF. In DNA form, the CDR3 reads TGTGCCAGCAGTTTCGGACAGGGGCATGGCTACACCTTC.